The 8 T cell receptor beta chains below come from one sample, sequenced in a study of blood T cell repertoires in COVID-19 (TCRdb year 2020). Library creation used the immunoSEQ multiplex PCR assay. As stored in TCRdb, this immuneACCESS dataset retains in-frame rearrangements with V and J assigned. A fraction of the clones does not appear; measured against another copy, unresolved V genes explain less than half of the discrepancy, and the remainder lacks a known reason. The sample table lists 110,000 or so clones, around 81% of them with a count of one. The ten largest clones take up 37% of the sample. Sequencing used peripheral blood. The receptor set was obtained from a man aged 80 or over with acute or convalescent COVID-19.

V is TRBV28 and J is TRBJ1-6; possibly TRBD1 for D (6 bases). The germline V gene has CDR1 MDHEN and CDR2 SYDVKM. V was clipped by 2 bases and J by 11 bases, with 7 bases between them. The CDR3 sequence is 12 residues long. CDR3 DNA sequence: TGTGCCAGCAGTTTACCAGGGGCACCCCTCCACTTT. This sequence encodes CASSLPGAPLHF.

This rearrangement joins TRBV19 to TRBJ1-2; TRBD1 agrees at 8 bases. This CDR3 comprises 15 residues. Looked up from germline, CDR1 is LNHDA and CDR2 is SQIVND (reference sequence). V trimming: 5 bases; J trimming: 3 bases; junction bases outside the gene matches: 8. CDR3 sequence (DNA): TGTGCCAGTAGTTCGCCACAGGGGGTTTACTATGGCTACACCTTC. This gives the protein CASSSPQGVYYGYTF.

The chain links TRBV10-2 to TRBJ2-7; the match to TRBD2 covers 9 bases. This CDR3 is built from 14 residues. CDR1 and CDR2 (germline): WSHSY, SAAADI. V lost 11 bases and J lost 3; bases outside the gene matches: 11. The CDR3 DNA reads TGCGCCGGCATACTAACTAGCGGGCGCTACGAGCAGTACTTC. Protein sequence: CAGILTSGRYEQYF.

As to this clone: Other DNA sequences in the same sample also yield this CDR3. The chain carries TRBV3-1 (or the pseudogene TRBV3-2) and TRBJ1-3, with 8 nucleotides matching TRBD1. J lost 0 bases, V lost 1 base, and 2 bases had no gene match. Germline loops: CDR1 LGHDT, CDR2 YNNKEL (reference sequence). The CDR3 has 16 amino acids. The CDR3 coding sequence is TGTGCCAGCAGCCAAGCCGGGACAGGCTCTGGAAACACCATATATTTT. This gives the protein CASSQAGTGSGNTIYF.

The chain joins TRBV27 to TRBJ1-2; 9 bases align to TRBD1. CDR3 length: 15 amino acids. The J segment lost 4 bases and the V segment lost 4 bases, leaving 7 bases of the junction unmatched. Germline V gene sequence: CDR1 MNHEY, CDR2 SMNVEV (reference sequence). As DNA, the CDR3 is TGTGCCAGCAGTTCACCAGGACAGGGGACCTATGGCTACACCTTC. It encodes CASSSPGQGTYGYTF.

The chain recombines TRBV10-3 with TRBJ1-5; possible D gene TRBD1, 5 bases. Trimming stripped 7 bases from V and 0 bases from J, with 10 bases between. This CDR3 has 14 amino acids. Germline CDR1 ENHRY, CDR2 SYGVKD. CDR3 region: CAINGGNSNQPQHF. CDR3 in DNA: TGTGCCATCAATGGGGGGAATAGCAATCAGCCCCAGCATTTT.

The chain combines TRBV6-2 or TRBV6-3 with TRBJ1-4; tentatively, D is TRBD1 (5 bases). Per germline, CDR1 MNHEY and CDR2 SVGEGT. The CDR3 sequence is 16 residues long. V lost 0 bases and J lost 5, with 13 bases in between. Here the CDR3 reads CASSYSRREENEKLFF. CDR3 bases: TGTGCCAGCAGTTACTCCCGCAGGGAGGAAAATGAAAAACTGTTTTTT.

J is TRBJ2-2 and V is TRBV5-8, with 7 bases identical to TRBD1. Unmatched junction bases numbered 14, after V lost 4 bases and J lost 5 bases. The CDR3 spans 17 residues. The V gene's germline CDR1 is SGHTS and CDR2 YDEGEE. The CDR3 nucleotides are TGTGCCAGCAGCCCAGAAAGACAGGGATATTCAACCGGGGAGCTGTTTTTT. It codes for CASSPERQGYSTGELFF.